This entry describes one TCR beta chain. Its antigen is not identified. This sample is drawn from a study of T cells expressing NK-cell markers. Study background: The TCR beta repertoires originated in sorted CD3+CD56+NKG2C+, CD3+CD56+NKG2C- and CD3+CD56-NKG2C+ T cells.

Study results and caveats: Leadership of the CD3+CD56-NKG2C+ fraction also belonged to these clonotypes in several donors.

With the 5' RACE reads reprocessed, TCRdb shows one record per CDR3 protein and no DNA. In total, the table holds around 550,000 distinct CDR3 sequences. This clonotype originated in a man aged 18 to 29 in good health. Input material: blood T cells: a sorted CD56 or NKG2C T cell subset, CD4+ or CD8+ T cells, or bulk PBMC T cells (not recorded which).

CDR3 sequence: CAISASRAMNTEAFF. V usage is TRBV10-3 and J usage is TRBJ1-1; TCRdb indicates TRBD1, and absent DNA this call remains unverified. Germline V gene sequence: CDR1 ENHRY, CDR2 SYGVKD. This CDR3 contains 15 residues.